This TCR beta chain was identified in a study of control samples from healthy donors and cancer patients. This table comes from immunoSEQ multiplex PCR, and its TCRdb copy is limited to in-frame clones, with some not included. The table lists approximately 82,000 clones, roughly 94% of them singletons. Germline values: CDR1 LGHNA, CDR2 YSLEER. CDR3 length equals 16 residues. The V gene lost 3 bases and the J gene lost 2 bases, with 15 bases spanning the gap. The chain couples TRBV4-3 to TRBJ2-3; maybe TRBD2 (6 bases). This sequence originates from a woman aged 18-29 years in good health. The sample taken for sequencing was blood. The CDR3 here is CASSQLSGLVTDTQYF. In DNA form, the CDR3 reads TGCGCCAGCAGCCAGCTATCGGGACTCGTCACAGATACGCAGTATTTT.